This TCR beta chain was captured by sequencing in a study of blood T cell repertoires in COVID-19. Here immunoSEQ multiplex PCR was the method, and the copy in TCRdb shows in-frame clones only, minus some. The table has about 230,000 clones, more than 75% seen once. The V gene's germline CDR1 is LGHDT and CDR2 YNNKEL (reference sequence). The V segment lost 4 bases and the J segment 3 bases; nucleotides outside the gene matches: 9. The CDR3 is 15 amino acids. The table lists this clone with a count of one. This receptor was taken from a man in his forties with acute or convalescent COVID-19. The V gene is TRBV3-1 (or the pseudogene TRBV3-2), the J gene TRBJ2-7, with 7 bases matching TRBD1. The sample was peripheral blood. In DNA form, the CDR3 reads TGTGCCAGCAGCCCACAGACAGGGTACAACTACGAGCAGTACTTC. Encoded protein: CASSPQTGYNYEQYF.